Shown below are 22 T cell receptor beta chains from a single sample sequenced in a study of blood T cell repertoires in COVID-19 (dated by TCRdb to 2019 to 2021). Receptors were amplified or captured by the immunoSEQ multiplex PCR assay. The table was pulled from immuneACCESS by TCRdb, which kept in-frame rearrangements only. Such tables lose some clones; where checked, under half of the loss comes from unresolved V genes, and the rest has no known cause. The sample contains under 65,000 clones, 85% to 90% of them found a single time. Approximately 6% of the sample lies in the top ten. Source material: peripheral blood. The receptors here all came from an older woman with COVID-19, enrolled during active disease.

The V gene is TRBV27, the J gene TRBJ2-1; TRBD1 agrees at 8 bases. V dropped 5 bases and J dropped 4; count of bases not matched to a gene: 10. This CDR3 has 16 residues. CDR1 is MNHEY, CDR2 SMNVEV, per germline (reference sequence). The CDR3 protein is CASSRPGQGQYNEQFF. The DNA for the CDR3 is TGTGCCAGCAGTCGACCAGGACAGGGACAGTACAATGAGCAGTTCTTC.

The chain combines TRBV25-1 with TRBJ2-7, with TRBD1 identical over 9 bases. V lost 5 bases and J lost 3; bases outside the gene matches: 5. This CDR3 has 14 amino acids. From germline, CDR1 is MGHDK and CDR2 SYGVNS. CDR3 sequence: CASSRGTGFYEQYF. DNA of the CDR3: TGTGCCAGCAGTCGCGGGACAGGGTTCTACGAGCAGTACTTC.

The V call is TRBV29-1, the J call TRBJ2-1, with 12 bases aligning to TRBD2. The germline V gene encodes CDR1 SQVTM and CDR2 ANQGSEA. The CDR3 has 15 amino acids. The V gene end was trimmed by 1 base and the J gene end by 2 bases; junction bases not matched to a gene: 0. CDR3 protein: CSVEGTSGAYNEQFF. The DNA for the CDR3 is TGCAGCGTTGAAGGGACTAGCGGGGCCTACAATGAGCAGTTCTTC.

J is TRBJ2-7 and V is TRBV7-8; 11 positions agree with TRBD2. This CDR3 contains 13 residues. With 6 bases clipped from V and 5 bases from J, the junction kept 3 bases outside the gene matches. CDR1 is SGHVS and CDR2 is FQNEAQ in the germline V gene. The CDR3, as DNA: TGTGCCAGCAGAACTAGCGGGAGCCACGAGCAGTACTTC. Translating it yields CASRTSGSHEQYF.

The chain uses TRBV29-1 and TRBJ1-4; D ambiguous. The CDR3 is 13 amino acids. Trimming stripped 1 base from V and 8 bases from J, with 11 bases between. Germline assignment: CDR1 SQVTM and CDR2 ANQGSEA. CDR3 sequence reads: CSVEGHEGEKLFF. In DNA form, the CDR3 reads TGCAGCGTTGAAGGACATGAAGGCGAAAAACTGTTTTTT.

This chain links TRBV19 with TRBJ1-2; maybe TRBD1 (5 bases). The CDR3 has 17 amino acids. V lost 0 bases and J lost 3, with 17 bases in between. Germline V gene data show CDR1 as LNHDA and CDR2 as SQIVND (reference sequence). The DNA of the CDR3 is TGTGCCAGTAGTATAGATCCGTTTGTCCGGACACACTATGGCTACACCTTC. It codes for CASSIDPFVRTHYGYTF.

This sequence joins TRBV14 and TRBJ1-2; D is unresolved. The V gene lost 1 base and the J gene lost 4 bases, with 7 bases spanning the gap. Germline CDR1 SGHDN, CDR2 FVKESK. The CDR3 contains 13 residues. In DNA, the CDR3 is TGTGCCAGCAGCCAAGGGCCGTTCTATGGCTACACCTTC. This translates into CASSQGPFYGYTF.

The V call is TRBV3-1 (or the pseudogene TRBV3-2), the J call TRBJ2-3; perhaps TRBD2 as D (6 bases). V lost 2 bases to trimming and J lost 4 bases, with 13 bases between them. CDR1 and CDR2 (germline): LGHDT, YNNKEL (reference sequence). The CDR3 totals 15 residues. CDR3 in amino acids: CASSQRASVADTQYF. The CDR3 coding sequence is TGTGCCAGCAGCCAAAGGGCTAGCGTTGCAGATACGCAGTATTTT.

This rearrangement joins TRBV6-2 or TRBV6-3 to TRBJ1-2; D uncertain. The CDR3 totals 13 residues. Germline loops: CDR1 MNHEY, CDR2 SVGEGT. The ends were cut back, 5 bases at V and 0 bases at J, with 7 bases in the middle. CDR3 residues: CASSRTANYGYTF. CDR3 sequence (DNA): TGTGCCAGCAGTCGTACAGCTAACTATGGCTACACCTTC.

CDR3 coding DNA: TGTGCCAGCAGCACCTTGGACAGGTCACGCACTGAAGCTTTCTTT. Its translation is CASSTLDRSRTEAFF. This chain links TRBV11-2 with TRBJ1-1; TRBD1 matches 7 bases. After removal of 5 bases from V and 4 bases from J, the junction contained 10 bases not matched to a gene. Germline V gene data show CDR1 as SGHAT and CDR2 as FQNNGV. This CDR3 comprises 15 residues.

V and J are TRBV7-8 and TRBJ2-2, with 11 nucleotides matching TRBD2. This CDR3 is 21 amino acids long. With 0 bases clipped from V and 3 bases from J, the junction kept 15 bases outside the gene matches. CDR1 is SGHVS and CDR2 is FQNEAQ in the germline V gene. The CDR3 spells CASSLADFAGTSGRHTGELFF. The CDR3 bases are TGTGCCAGCAGCTTAGCGGACTTCGCCGGGACTAGCGGCAGACACACCGGGGAGCTGTTTTTT. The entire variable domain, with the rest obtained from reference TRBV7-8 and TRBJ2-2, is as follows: GAGVSQSPRYKVAKRGQDVALRCDPISGHVSLFWYQQALGQGPEFLTYFQNEAQLDKSGLPSDRFFAERPEGSVSTLKIQRTQQEDSAVYLCASSLADFAGTSGRHTGELFFGEGSRLTVL.

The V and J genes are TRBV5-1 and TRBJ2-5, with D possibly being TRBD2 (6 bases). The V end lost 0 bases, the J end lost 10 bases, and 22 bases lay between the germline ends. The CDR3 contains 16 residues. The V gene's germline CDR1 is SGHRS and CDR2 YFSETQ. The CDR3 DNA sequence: TGCGCCAGCAGCTTGGGCCTAACGGACGGGACGGGAGACCAGTACTTC. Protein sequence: CASSLGLTDGTGDQYF.

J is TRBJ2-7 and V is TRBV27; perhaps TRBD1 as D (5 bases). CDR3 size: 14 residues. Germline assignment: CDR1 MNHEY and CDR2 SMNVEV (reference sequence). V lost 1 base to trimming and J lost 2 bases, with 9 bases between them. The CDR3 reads CASSLFQGPYEQYF. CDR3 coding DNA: TGTGCCAGCAGTTTATTTCAGGGTCCCTACGAGCAGTACTTC.

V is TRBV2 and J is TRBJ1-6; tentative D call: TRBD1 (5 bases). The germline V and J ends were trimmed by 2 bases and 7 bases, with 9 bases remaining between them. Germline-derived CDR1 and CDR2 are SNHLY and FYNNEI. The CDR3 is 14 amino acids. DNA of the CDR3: TGTGCCAGCAGTGAATCAGGGTACAATTCACCCCTCCACTTT. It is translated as CASSESGYNSPLHF.

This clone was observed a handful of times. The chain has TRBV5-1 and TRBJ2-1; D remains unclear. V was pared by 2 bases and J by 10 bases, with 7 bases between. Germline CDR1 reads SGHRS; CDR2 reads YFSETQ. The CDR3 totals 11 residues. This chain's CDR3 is CASSFLGEQFF. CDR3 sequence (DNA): TGCGCCAGCAGCTTCCTCGGGGAGCAGTTCTTC.

The CDR3 DNA reads TGTGCCAGTAGTTTCCAACAGGGTTTGGTGCAGCCCCAGCATTTT. Translation: CASSFQQGLVQPQHF. The chain is built from TRBV19 and TRBJ1-5; perhaps TRBD1 as D (6 bases). Looked up from germline, CDR1 is LNHDA and CDR2 is SQIVND (reference sequence). Deletions cut 5 bases from V and 7 bases from J, with 18 bases between. This CDR3 has 15 amino acids. The full variable domain, in which reference TRBV19 and TRBJ1-5 provide the parts outside the CDR3, is DGGITQSPKYLFRKEGQNVTLSCEQNLNHDAMYWYRQDPGQGLRLIYYSQIVNDFQKGDIAEGYSVSREKKESFPLTVTSAQKNPTAFYLCASSFQQGLVQPQHFGDGTRLSIL.

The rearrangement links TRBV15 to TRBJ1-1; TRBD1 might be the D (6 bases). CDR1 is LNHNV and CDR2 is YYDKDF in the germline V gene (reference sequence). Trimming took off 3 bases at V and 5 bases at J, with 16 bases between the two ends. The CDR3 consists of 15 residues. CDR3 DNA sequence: TGTGCCACCAGCAGGCGGGGGCCGGGGGGGACTGAAGCTTTCTTT. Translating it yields CATSRRGPGGTEAFF.

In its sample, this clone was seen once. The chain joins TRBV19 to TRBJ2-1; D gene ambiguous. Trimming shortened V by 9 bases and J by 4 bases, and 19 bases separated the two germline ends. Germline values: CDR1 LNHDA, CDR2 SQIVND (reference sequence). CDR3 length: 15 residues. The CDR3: CASTSLVGGYNEQFF. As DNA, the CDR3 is TGTGCCAGCACCTCCCTAGTTGGTGGGTACAATGAGCAGTTCTTC.

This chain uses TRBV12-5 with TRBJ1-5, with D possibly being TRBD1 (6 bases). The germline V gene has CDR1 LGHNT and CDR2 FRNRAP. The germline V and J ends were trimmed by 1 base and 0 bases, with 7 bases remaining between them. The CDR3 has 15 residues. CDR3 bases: TGTGCTAGTGGTTTGGACAGGGTTAGCAATCAGCCCCAGCATTTT. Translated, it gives CASGLDRVSNQPQHF.

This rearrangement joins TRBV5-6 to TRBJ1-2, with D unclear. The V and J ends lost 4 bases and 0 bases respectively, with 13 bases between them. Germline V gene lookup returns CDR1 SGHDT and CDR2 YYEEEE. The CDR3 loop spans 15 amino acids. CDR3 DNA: TGTGCCAGCAGCCCGATGGGAGCCGCTAACTATGGCTACACCTTC. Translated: CASSPMGAANYGYTF.

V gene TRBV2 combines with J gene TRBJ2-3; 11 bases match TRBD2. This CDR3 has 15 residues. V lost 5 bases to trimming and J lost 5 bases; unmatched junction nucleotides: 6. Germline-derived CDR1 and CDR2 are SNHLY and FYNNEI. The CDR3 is CASSQTSGMLDTQYF. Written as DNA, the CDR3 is TGTGCCAGCAGTCAGACTAGCGGGATGTTAGATACGCAGTATTTT.

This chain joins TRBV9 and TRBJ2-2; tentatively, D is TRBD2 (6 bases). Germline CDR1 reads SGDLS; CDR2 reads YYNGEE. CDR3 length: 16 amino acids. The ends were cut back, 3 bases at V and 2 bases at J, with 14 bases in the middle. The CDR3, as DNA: TGTGCCAGCAGCGCACTCCGGGACTCCAACACCGGGGAGCTGTTTTTT. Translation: CASSALRDSNTGELFF.